The 12 T cell receptor beta chains listed next were all sequenced from one sample in a study of tumor and adjacent non-tumor tissue in lung cancer (dated by TCRdb to 2016 to 2019). RNA was isolated from bulk, unsorted tissue, and RNA quality was assessed with a NanoDrop ND-1000 and an Agilent 2100. Library preparation was by multiplex PCR. Data came from an Illumina HiSeq 2500. TCRbeta libraries were constructed through three rounds of nested PCR with primers (Table S4) according to protocols modified from ARM-PCR. The public reads were quality trimmed at Q25 with fastp and then assembled into clones with MiXCR by TCRdb, keeping productive beta chains. Rows matching on CDR3 protein sequence are summarized as one entry with the most common DNA and genes. The sample contains roughly 81,000 distinct CDR3 sequences, approximately 57% of them found a single time. The biggest ten clones account for about 16% of the sample.

Sample: lung tumor tissue. The receptors shown here come from a man between 65 and 80 years old with non-small cell lung cancer.

Concerning this clonotype: This is likely a read error, given that the CDR3 carries no conserved phenylalanine or tryptophan at its end. V and J are TRBV12-3 or TRBV12-4 and TRBJ2-1; D possibly corresponds to TRBD2 (6 bases). V lost 9 bases, J lost 0 bases, and 15 bases lay in between. The CDR3 is made up of 15 amino acids. CDR3 protein: CASSTGLNSYNEQFL. The CDR3 DNA reads TGTGCCAGTAGCACGGGACTCAACTCCTACAATGAGCAGTTCTTA.

By proportion, this clonotype is medium-sized. CDR3 DNA sequence: TGTGCCAGCAGCTTATTCCGGGAAACGCAGTATTTT. Residues: CASSLFRETQYF. The genes are TRBV11-2 and TRBJ2-3; D is possibly TRBD2 (5 bases). The V gene lost 2 bases and the J gene lost 9 bases, with 9 bases spanning the gap. The V gene's germline CDR1 is SGHAT and CDR2 FQNNGV. CDR3 length: 12 residues.

In this sample, this clonotype turned up many times. V is TRBV29-1 and J is TRBJ1-2, with D possibly TRBD1 on 5 matching bases. V was shortened by 6 bases and J by 7 bases, with 18 bases between the two germline ends. In germline, CDR1 is SQVTM, CDR2 ANQGSEA. This CDR3 spans 13 amino acids. The CDR3 bases are TGCAGCGTGTCCGGACACCGAGTGGGTGGCTACACCTTC. Translated: CSVSGHRVGGYTF. The full variable domain, with the rest looked up from reference TRBV29-1 and TRBJ1-2, is SAVISQKPSRDICQRGTSLTIQCQVDSQVTMMFWYRQQPGQSLTLIATANQGSEATYESGFVIDKFPISRPNLTFSTLTVSNMSPEDSSIYLCSVSGHRVGGYTFGSGTRLTVV.

In regard to this clonotype: One junction end does not reproduce the germline sequence, and a read error may be involved. The chain combines TRBV28 with TRBJ2-5; D perhaps matches TRBD1 (6 bases). CDR3 length equals 15 residues. Per the germline V gene, CDR1 is MDHEN and CDR2 is SYDVKM. CDR3: CASCLHRESRETQYF. In DNA form, the CDR3 reads TGTGCCAGCTGTTTACACAGGGAGAGTCGTGAGACCCAGTATTTC.

To note about this clonotype: With a much larger clone just one base away, this may be a read error. The CDR3 nucleotides are TGTGCCAGCAGCCCAGCTGCAGTCCCGGGAGCTTTCTTT. It encodes CASSPAAVPGAFF. The chain links TRBV7-9 to TRBJ1-1; D is unresolved. The CDR3 loop spans 13 amino acids. Per the germline V gene, CDR1 is SEHNR and CDR2 is FQNEAQ (reference sequence). V was shortened by 5 bases and J by 10 bases, with 17 bases between the two germline ends.

A word on this clonotype: One junction end does not reproduce the germline sequence, and a read error may be involved. The J gene is TRBJ2-3, the V gene TRBV11-2, with 8 bases matching TRBD2. The germline V gene encodes CDR1 SGHAT and CDR2 FQNNGV. The CDR3 has 19 amino acids. CDR3 in amino acids: CASSSYPNREGEGTDTQYF. CDR3 nucleotide sequence: TGTGCCAGCAGTTCGTACCCTAACCGGGAGGGAGAGGGCACAGATACACAGTATTTT. Drawing the rest from reference TRBV11-2 and TRBJ2-3, the complete variable domain is EAGVAQSPRYKIIEKRQSVAFWCNPISGHATLYWYQQILGQGPKLLIQFQNNGVVDDSQLPKDRFSAERLKGVDSTLKIQPAKLEDSAVYLCASSSYPNREGEGTDTQYFGPGTRLTVL.

This clonotype is labeled medium-sized. The chain links TRBV11-2 to TRBJ2-7; either TRBD1 or TRBD2 may supply D (5 bases each). Looked up from germline, CDR1 is SGHAT and CDR2 is FQNNGV. The CDR3 length is 14 residues. The germline V and J ends were trimmed by 1 base and 0 bases, with 7 bases remaining between them. As DNA, the CDR3 is TGTGCCAGCAGCTTAGCAGGGAGCTCCTACGAGCAGTACTTC. Protein: CASSLAGSSYEQYF.

This clonotype was detected many times. V is TRBV24-1 and J is TRBJ2-1, with TRBD2 identical over 9 bases. Trimming removed 3 bases from V and 4 bases from J; junction bases left unmatched: 12. The CDR3 sequence is 18 residues long. The germline gives CDR1 KGHDR, CDR2 SFDVKD. CDR3 DNA sequence: TGTGCCACCAGTGATCCCTCCTCGGCTAGCGGGGTATACAATGAGCAGTTCTTC. Protein product: CATSDPSSASGVYNEQFF.

About this clonotype: At one end the junction does not follow the germline gene, possibly because of a read error. This sequence joins TRBV7-8 and TRBJ2-6, with D possibly matching TRBD2 (6 bases). This CDR3 contains 14 residues. In germline, CDR1 is SGHVS, CDR2 FQNEAQ. The CDR3 DNA reads TGTGCCAGCAGCCCCGGGACTGGGACCAACGTCCTGACTTTT. As protein: CASSPGTGTNVLTF.

V usage is TRBV7-9 and J usage is TRBJ2-1; the D gene is possibly TRBD1 (6 bases). The CDR3 is 16 residues long. Trimming shortened V by 4 bases and J by 6 bases, and 19 bases separated the two germline ends. The germline CDR1 and CDR2 sequences are SEHNR and FQNEAQ (reference sequence). The CDR3 nucleotides are TGTGCCAGCAGCTCTATTCGCCAGGGGATTGGCAATGAGCAGTTCTTC. Protein: CASSSIRQGIGNEQFF.

Concerning this clonotype: This may be a read error, as it is one base from a much larger clone. The DNA for the CDR3 is TGTGCCAGCAGTCCCCGGTCGCCCCCCCCGGAGACCCAGTACTTC. Protein sequence: CASSPRSPPPETQYF. The chain joins TRBV6-6 to TRBJ2-5, with D unclear. The CDR3 covers 15 residues. Germline loops: CDR1 MNHNY, CDR2 SVGAGI (reference sequence). Trimming cost V 5 bases and J 5 bases, with 18 bases left between them.

Comment on this clonotype: Since a much larger clone is just one base distant, this may be a read error. V gene TRBV6-1 combines with J gene TRBJ1-2; no clear D gene. Germline V gives CDR1 MNHNS, CDR2 SASEGT. The CDR3 has 14 residues. CDR3 sequence reads: CVSSEAPGDYGYTF. The CDR3, as DNA: TGTGTCAGCAGTGAAGCCCCAGGTGACTATGGCTACACCTTC.